The 23 T cell receptor beta chains below were found in one sample sequenced in a study of shared clonotypes between healthy human individuals. Some clones are missing from TCRdb's copy, which holds only in-frame ones; the method was immunoSEQ multiplex PCR. Of around 2.3 million clones in the sample, approximately 96% were seen once. The sequencing input was naive CD4+ T cells sorted from blood. As for subset: CD45RA+ positively selected. The receptors shown here come from a young man in good health.

This chain joins TRBV7-2 and TRBJ2-5; either TRBD1 or TRBD2 may supply D (5 bases each). The CDR3 contains 13 residues. CDR1 is SGHTA and CDR2 is FQGNSA in the germline V gene. The V and J ends lost 4 bases and 5 bases respectively, with 11 bases between them. The CDR3 reads CASSWDGGETQYF. Written as DNA, the CDR3 is TGTGCCAGCAGCTGGGACGGCGGGGAGACCCAGTACTTC.

The V call is TRBV2, the J call TRBJ1-3, with TRBD1 as a possible D gene (6 bases). This CDR3 has 14 residues. V shed 10 bases and J shed 4 bases, with 17 bases lying between them. Germline lookup yields CDR1 SNHLY and CDR2 FYNNEI. The CDR3 region is CATRRGASGNTIYF. CDR3 coding DNA: TGTGCCACCAGAAGGGGGGCGAGCGGAAACACCATATATTTT.

This chain connects TRBV27 to TRBJ2-5, with 10 nucleotides matching TRBD2. V was pared by 7 bases and J by 4 bases, with 6 bases of the junction left unmatched. Germline values: CDR1 MNHEY, CDR2 SMNVEV (reference sequence). The CDR3 extends over 14 amino acids. CDR3 residues: CASKGLAGAETQYF. DNA of the CDR3: TGTGCCAGCAAAGGGCTAGCGGGAGCAGAGACCCAGTACTTC.

V usage is TRBV7-2 and J usage is TRBJ1-2; D remains ambiguous. CDR1 is SGHTA, CDR2 FQGNSA, per germline. Deletions cut 1 base from V and 7 bases from J, with 10 bases between. The CDR3 consists of 13 residues. For the CDR3, the DNA is TGTGCCAGCAGCTTAGATTTGGGGTTTGGCTACACCTTC. It translates to CASSLDLGFGYTF.

The chain uses TRBV27 and TRBJ2-7; TRBD1 agrees at 9 bases. This CDR3 is 15 amino acids long. V gave up 5 bases and J gave up 3 bases; unmatched junction bases: 8. The V gene's germline CDR1 is MNHEY and CDR2 SMNVEV (reference sequence). The DNA for the CDR3 is TGTGCCAGCAGTCCCGCAGGGACAGGGCGCTACGAGCAGTACTTC. Encoded protein: CASSPAGTGRYEQYF.

The chain couples TRBV28 to TRBJ1-6; no clear D. V lost 7 bases and J 6 bases, leaving 10 bases between the germline ends. The CDR3 has 13 residues. The germline V gene has CDR1 MDHEN and CDR2 SYDVKM. The CDR3 reads CASKVGINSPLHF. DNA of the CDR3: TGTGCCAGCAAAGTCGGCATTAATTCACCCCTCCACTTT.

The chain has TRBV30 and TRBJ1-2; D not certain. CDR1 and CDR2 (germline): GTSNPN, SVGIG (reference sequence). CDR3 length: 12 residues. With 2 bases removed from V and 5 bases from J, the gap between germline ends came to 9 bases. Here the CDR3 DNA reads TGTGCCTGGAGTTACACGGGATATGGCTACACCTTC. Amino acids: CAWSYTGYGYTF.

This chain connects TRBV5-1 to TRBJ2-3; 10 nucleotides agree with TRBD1. After removal of 4 bases from V and 4 bases from J, the junction contained 6 bases not matched to a gene. The CDR3 covers 15 residues. CDR1 is SGHRS, CDR2 YFSETQ, per germline. CDR3 nucleotide sequence: TGCGCCAGCAGCGAGACAGGGGGCAATGCAGATACGCAGTATTTT. Translation gives CASSETGGNADTQYF.

The rearrangement links TRBV11-2 to TRBJ2-4; 8 bases are shared with TRBD1. The CDR3 consists of 18 residues. Unmatched junction bases numbered 12, after V lost 5 bases and J lost 0 bases. Germline V gives CDR1 SGHAT, CDR2 FQNNGV. CDR3 in DNA: TGTGCCAGCAGCAGGACAGGGCCCAGGTTACTAGCCAAAAACATTCAGTACTTC. This codes for CASSRTGPRLLAKNIQYF.

This clone showed up just once. V gene TRBV6-6 combines with J gene TRBJ2-5; unclear D gene. The CDR3 length is 14 residues. Trimming shortened V by 0 bases and J by 5 bases, and 10 bases separated the two germline ends. The germline gives CDR1 MNHNY, CDR2 SVGAGI (reference sequence). The CDR3 DNA reads TGTGCCAGCAGTTACTCGACCGGGTACGAGACCCAGTACTTC. Translated, it gives CASSYSTGYETQYF.

The CDR3 is CASSQTGGGYGYTF. The CDR3 DNA follows: TGTGCCAGCAGTCAAACAGGGGGCGGCTATGGCTACACCTTC. The V and J genes are TRBV6-1 and TRBJ1-2; 9 bases align to TRBD1. V was pared by 5 bases and J by 4 bases, with 5 bases of the junction left unmatched. The CDR3 runs 14 residues. Germline CDR1 reads MNHNS; CDR2 reads SASEGT.

The rearrangement links TRBV7-9 to TRBJ1-6; D gene uncertain. Trimming shortened V by 5 bases and J by 3 bases, and 8 bases separated the two germline ends. Per germline, CDR1 SEHNR and CDR2 FQNEAQ (reference sequence). The CDR3 is 14 amino acids. The CDR3 is CASSAGFYNSPLHF. The CDR3 DNA is TGTGCCAGCAGCGCAGGTTTCTATAATTCACCCCTCCACTTT.

On this clone: The same CDR3 can be traced to other DNA sequences in this sample. The chain uses TRBV5-1 and TRBJ1-6; possibly TRBD1 for D (6 bases). Germline-derived CDR1 and CDR2 are SGHRS and YFSETQ. The CDR3 has 15 amino acids. The ends were cut back, 0 bases at V and 7 bases at J, with 11 bases in the middle. This chain's CDR3 is CASSLEGVGNSPLHF. The CDR3 DNA reads TGCGCCAGCAGCTTGGAGGGGGTCGGAAATTCACCCCTCCACTTT.

The chain has TRBV11-3 and TRBJ2-3; no definite D call. V lost 2 bases and J lost 1, with 13 bases in between. Germline CDR1 reads SGHNT; CDR2 reads YENEEA. The CDR3 length is 16 residues. CDR3 loop: CASSLSDLDRTDTQYF. Written as DNA, the CDR3 is TGTGCCAGCAGCTTAAGTGACCTCGACCGCACAGATACGCAGTATTTT.

The rearrangement links TRBV5-6 to TRBJ2-5; D is undetermined. From germline, CDR1 is SGHDT and CDR2 YYEEEE. V was clipped by 4 bases and J by 2 bases, with 15 bases between them. This CDR3 has 15 amino acids. CDR3 protein: CASSTVRRYQETQYF. The CDR3 nucleotides are TGTGCCAGCAGCACTGTGCGGAGATATCAAGAGACCCAGTACTTC. Supplemented by reference TRBV5-6 and TRBJ2-5, the full variable domain reads DAGVTQSPTHLIKTRGQQVTLRCSPKSGHDTVSWYQQALGQGPQFIFQYYEEEERQRGNFPDRFSGHQFPNYSSELNVNALLLGDSALYLCASSTVRRYQETQYFGPGTRLLVL.

V gene TRBV19 combines with J gene TRBJ2-3, with D perhaps given as TRBD1 or TRBD2 (5 bases each). CDR3 length: 18 amino acids. Trimming removed 5 bases from V and 2 bases from J, with 23 bases in between. Germline V gene sequence: CDR1 LNHDA, CDR2 SQIVND (reference sequence). Written as DNA, the CDR3 is TGTGCCAGTAGTCCCCGGGACGATAGACCTCTGAACACAGATACGCAGTATTTT. Translation: CASSPRDDRPLNTDTQYF.

The chain carries TRBV5-1 and TRBJ2-2; 10 positions match TRBD1. The V gene end was trimmed by 6 bases and the J gene end by 7 bases; junction bases not matched to a gene: 9. The CDR3 sequence is 15 residues long. Germline-derived CDR1 and CDR2 are SGHRS and YFSETQ. The CDR3 loop is CASNPDRGLGGELFF. CDR3 DNA: TGCGCCAGCAACCCCGACAGGGGGCTTGGCGGGGAGCTGTTTTTT.

V and J are TRBV10-2 and TRBJ1-1; D is ambiguous. In germline, CDR1 is WSHSY, CDR2 SAAADI. Deletions cut 6 bases from V and 7 bases from J, with 15 bases between. The CDR3 spans 13 residues. CDR3 sequence reads: CASSDLLGLEAFF. In nucleotides, the CDR3 is TGCGCCAGCAGCGACCTTTTGGGCCTTGAAGCTTTCTTT.

This clone was counted a single time. The CDR3 is CATSRDESGAYEQYF. The DNA for the CDR3 is TGTGCCACCAGCAGAGATGAATCAGGGGCCTACGAGCAGTACTTC. The chain couples TRBV15 to TRBJ2-7; D might be TRBD1 (6 bases). Trimming removed 0 bases at V and 2 bases at J, with 11 bases between. Germline values: CDR1 LNHNV, CDR2 YYDKDF (reference sequence). The CDR3 length is 15 residues.

The chain employs TRBV7-9 and TRBJ2-5; D uncertain. The V gene lost 1 base and the J gene lost 4 bases, with 16 bases spanning the gap. The CDR3 loop spans 16 amino acids. CDR1 is SEHNR and CDR2 is FQNEAQ in the germline V gene (reference sequence). CDR3 amino acids: CASSLGELWVSETQYF. CDR3 in DNA: TGTGCCAGCAGCTTAGGAGAGCTATGGGTATCAGAGACCCAGTACTTC.

Concerning this clone itself: Other DNA sequences in the sample encode the same CDR3. The V call is TRBV4-3, the J call TRBJ2-1, with a weak D call TRBD2 (5 bases). The V gene lost 1 base and the J gene lost 1 base, with 8 bases spanning the gap. The CDR3 has 15 residues. Germline V gene lookup returns CDR1 LGHNA and CDR2 YSLEER. In DNA form, the CDR3 reads TGCGCCAGCAGCCAAGGGACTTCATCCTACAATGAGCAGTTCTTC. Translating it yields CASSQGTSSYNEQFF.

The CDR3 sequence: CASSQVASGRGEQYF. The CDR3 nucleotides read TGTGCCAGCAGCCAAGTCGCTAGCGGGAGAGGGGAGCAGTACTTC. The chain combines TRBV14 with TRBJ2-7, with 10 bases aligning to TRBD2. The V and J ends lost 1 base and 7 bases, in that order; junction bases with no gene match: 7. Germline V gene sequence: CDR1 SGHDN, CDR2 FVKESK. The CDR3 totals 15 residues.

This chain uses TRBV14 with TRBJ1-1; TRBD1 might be the D (6 bases). Germline-derived CDR1 and CDR2 are SGHDN and FVKESK. Trimming took 6 bases from V and 10 from J, leaving 12 bases between them. CDR3 length: 11 amino acids. The CDR3 DNA sequence: TGTGCCAGCAGTTCGGGGGGCCGAGCTTTCTTT. Translated: CASSSGGRAFF.